Each of the 28 T cell receptor beta chains below was sequenced from the same sample in a study of T cell responses to AZD1222 COVID-19 vaccine (dated by TCRdb to the early 2020s). Library generation was performed with the immunoSEQ multiplex PCR assay. Entries here come from immuneACCESS through TCRdb and include only in-frame sequences with V and J called. Some clones fail to appear in such tables; in the studies checked, an unresolved V gene covers under half of the shortfall, and the cause of the remainder is unknown. For this sample there are about 92,000 clones; roughly nine tenths appear just once. Under 10% of the sample comes from the top ten. Explained via the paper, the time point label denotes: baseline before first vaccination. The material sequenced was peripheral blood, taken on day 0 of AZD1222 vaccination. Receptors were obtained from an adult in good health.

J is TRBJ1-6 and V is TRBV27; 10 bases line up with TRBD1. V was clipped by 8 bases and J by 10 bases; unmatched bases: 2. The germline V gene has CDR1 MNHEY and CDR2 SMNVEV (reference sequence). This CDR3 is built from 12 residues. The CDR3, as DNA: TGTGCCAGCGGGACAGGGGACTCACCCCTCCACTTT. It is translated as CASGTGDSPLHF.

The rearrangement links TRBV5-1 to TRBJ2-7, with TRBD1 matching 7 bases. This CDR3 contains 16 residues. V trimming: 1 base; J trimming: 2 bases; junction bases outside the gene matches: 9. Germline V lookup: CDR1 SGHRS, CDR2 YFSETQ. The CDR3 sequence: CASSLPRQGKAYEQYF. The CDR3 DNA reads as TGCGCCAGCAGCTTGCCCCGACAGGGCAAAGCCTACGAGCAGTACTTC.

The rearrangement uses TRBV9 and TRBJ2-6; no clear D. V lost 0 bases to trimming and J lost 4 bases, with 11 bases between them. Germline V lookup: CDR1 SGDLS, CDR2 YYNGEE. This CDR3 spans 16 amino acids. The CDR3 coding sequence is TGTGCCAGCAGCGTAGGTGAGGCGCGCGGGGCCAACGTCCTGACTTTC. Translated: CASSVGEARGANVLTF.

This sequence joins TRBV5-1 and TRBJ2-1, with TRBD2 identical over 9 bases. The length of the CDR3 is 15 residues. Germline-derived CDR1 and CDR2 are SGHRS and YFSETQ. J lost 3 bases, V lost 5 bases, and 6 bases had no gene match. CDR3 sequence (DNA): TGCGCCAGCAGGGTGGGAGCGGGGGGCTACAATGAGCAGTTCTTC. Residues: CASRVGAGGYNEQFF.

This rearrangement joins TRBV18 to TRBJ2-3; no firm D call. The V end lost 2 bases, the J end lost 2 bases, and 5 bases lay between the germline ends. CDR3 length: 13 residues. Germline CDR1 and CDR2: KGHSH and LQKENI. CDR3 sequence (DNA): TGTGCCAGCTCACCAGAACTCACAGATACGCAGTATTTT. Protein: CASSPELTDTQYF. The whole variable domain, remainder taken from reference TRBV18 and TRBJ2-3, is NAGVMQNPRHLVRRRGQEARLRCSPMKGHSHVYWYRQLPEEGLKFMVYLQKENIIDESGMPKERFSAEFPKEGPSILRIQQVVRGDSAAYFCASSPELTDTQYFGPGTRLTVL.

The chain is built from TRBV12-3 or TRBV12-4 and TRBJ1-1; no definite D call. The CDR3 spans 12 residues. V gave up 5 bases and J gave up 7 bases, with 11 bases separating them. CDR3 region: CASSLGPREAFF. In DNA, the CDR3 is TGTGCCAGCAGTCTAGGTCCCCGTGAAGCTTTCTTT.

The rearrangement uses TRBV15 and TRBJ2-7; 7 bases map to TRBD2. The V gene's germline CDR1 is LNHNV and CDR2 YYDKDF (reference sequence). The trim removed 6 bases at V and 0 bases at J, leaving 11 bases unmatched. CDR3 length: 16 residues. DNA for the CDR3: TGTGCCACCAGTCCACGAGCGGGGCTAAGCTCCTACGAGCAGTACTTC. It yields the protein CATSPRAGLSSYEQYF.

CDR3: CASSLWQGRQLTPLHF. The CDR3, as DNA: TGTGCCAGCAGCTTATGGCAGGGAAGGCAGTTGACACCCCTCCACTTT. The V gene is TRBV7-8, the J gene TRBJ1-6; D is perhaps TRBD1 (5 bases). The CDR3 is 16 amino acids. V was pared by 2 bases and J by 11 bases, with 19 bases between. Per the germline V gene, CDR1 is SGHVS and CDR2 is FQNEAQ.

This sequence joins TRBV9 and TRBJ2-2, with 8 bases identical to TRBD1. This CDR3 comprises 14 residues. The J segment lost 5 bases and the V segment lost 4 bases, leaving 4 bases of the junction unmatched. Looked up from germline, CDR1 is SGDLS and CDR2 is YYNGEE. In DNA, the CDR3 is TGTGCCAGCAGCCCTCGGACAGGGACCGGGGAGCTGTTTTTT. As protein: CASSPRTGTGELFF.

Note on this clone: This CDR3 is also generated by other DNA sequences in the sample. The chain employs TRBV7-8 and TRBJ2-1; 7 bases are a match to TRBD1. This CDR3 is 14 amino acids long. V dropped 5 bases and J dropped 4; count of bases not matched to a gene: 5. Per germline, CDR1 SGHVS and CDR2 FQNEAQ. This CDR3 is CASSPRTGYNEQFF. The CDR3 DNA is TGTGCCAGCAGCCCGCGGACAGGATACAATGAGCAGTTCTTC.

The chain uses TRBV18 and TRBJ1-4; TRBD1 might be the D (6 bases). V was cut by 3 bases and J by 8 bases, with 19 bases left in between. Germline V gene sequence: CDR1 KGHSH, CDR2 LQKENI. There are 16 residues in the CDR3. CDR3 nucleotide sequence: TGTGCCAGCTCACCCTTCGGACAGTCAGACCGAGAAAAACTGTTTTTT. Translating gives CASSPFGQSDREKLFF.

CDR3 amino acids: CASSYSRVGTEAFF. CDR3 in DNA: TGTGCCAGCAGTTACTCCAGGGTCGGGACTGAAGCTTTCTTT. The chain joins TRBV27 to TRBJ1-1, with D perhaps matching TRBD1 (5 bases). Germline assignment: CDR1 MNHEY and CDR2 SMNVEV (reference sequence). The V end lost 4 bases, the J end lost 5 bases, and 14 bases lay between the germline ends. The CDR3 sequence is 14 residues long.

The table lists this clone with a count of one. J is TRBJ2-1 and V is TRBV19, with unresolved D. Germline CDR1 and CDR2: LNHDA and SQIVND (reference sequence). The CDR3 length is 13 residues. V lost 11 bases and J 3 bases, leaving 14 bases between the germline ends. The CDR3 DNA reads TGTGCCTCAAGGCCGAGAGACTACAATGAGCAGTTCTTC. Amino acid sequence: CASRPRDYNEQFF.

This clone came up once. V and J are TRBV29-1 and TRBJ2-7, with TRBD1 identical over 11 bases. With V trimmed by 4 bases and J by 1 base, 3 bases remained unmatched. Germline CDR1 SQVTM, CDR2 ANQGSEA. The length of the CDR3 is 14 residues. CDR3 loop: CSVGGQGGSYEQYF. Written as DNA, the CDR3 is TGCAGCGTTGGGGGACAGGGGGGTTCCTACGAGCAGTACTTC.

The rearrangement joins TRBV18 to TRBJ2-3; the match to TRBD2 covers 7 bases. V lost 6 bases and J lost 1; bases outside the gene matches: 10. The CDR3 spans 16 residues. Germline loops: CDR1 KGHSH, CDR2 LQKENI. CDR3 DNA sequence: TGTGCCAGCTCGCAAACACCTGGGGGGGGCACAGATACGCAGTATTTT. It translates to CASSQTPGGGTDTQYF. Looking up the rest from reference TRBV18 and TRBJ2-3 gives the full variable domain: NAGVMQNPRHLVRRRGQEARLRCSPMKGHSHVYWYRQLPEEGLKFMVYLQKENIIDESGMPKERFSAEFPKEGPSILRIQQVVRGDSAAYFCASSQTPGGGTDTQYFGPGTRLTVL.

The V call is TRBV9, the J call TRBJ1-3; D is unresolved. The CDR3 loop spans 16 amino acids. The V and J ends lost 0 bases and 2 bases respectively, with 12 bases between them. CDR1 is SGDLS, CDR2 YYNGEE, per germline. In nucleotides, the CDR3 is TGTGCCAGCAGCGTAGGCGCCGTCGGGGCTGGAAACACCATATATTTT. This codes for CASSVGAVGAGNTIYF. The entire variable domain, with the rest obtained from reference TRBV9 and TRBJ1-3, is as follows: DSGVTQTPKHLITATGQRVTLRCSPRSGDLSVYWYQQSLDQGLQFLIQYYNGEERAKGNILERFSAQQFPDLHSELNLSSLELGDSALYFCASSVGAVGAGNTIYFGEGSWLTVV.

J is TRBJ2-5 and V is TRBV6-2 or TRBV6-3; TRBD1 matches 7 bases. The CDR3 runs to 15 residues. Germline V CDR1 and CDR2: MNHEY, SVGEGT. Trimming took 2 bases from V and 5 from J; bases not matched to a gene: 8. The chain's CDR3 is CASSYETGVAETQYF. The DNA of the CDR3 is TGTGCCAGCAGTTACGAAACAGGGGTTGCGGAGACCCAGTACTTC.

The CDR3: CATSSYRLKHSPLHF. The CDR3 nucleotides read TGTGCCACCAGCAGCTACAGGTTAAAACATTCACCCCTCCACTTT. The rearrangement joins TRBV15 to TRBJ1-6, with D maybe TRBD1 (5 bases). CDR1 and CDR2 (germline): LNHNV, YYDKDF (reference sequence). V shed 3 bases and J shed 8 bases, with 14 bases lying between them. The CDR3 length is 15 residues.

The genes are TRBV7-9 and TRBJ2-5; D could derive from TRBD1 or TRBD2 (5 bases each). CDR1 and CDR2 from the germline V gene are SEHNR and FQNEAQ (reference sequence). Trimming cost V 1 base and J 5 bases, with 14 bases left between them. CDR3 length: 15 amino acids. CDR3 loop: CASSLGSGSRETQYF. The CDR3 DNA is TGTGCCAGCAGCTTAGGATCAGGGAGTCGTGAGACCCAGTACTTC.

This sequence joins TRBV3-1 (or the pseudogene TRBV3-2) and TRBJ1-4, with D unresolved. Germline loops: CDR1 LGHDT, CDR2 YNNKEL (reference sequence). Between the trimmed V and J ends, which lost 5 bases and 5 bases, there was a span of 15 bases. The CDR3 is 15 amino acids. CDR3 nucleotide sequence: TGTGCCAGCAGCGCTTTGTCTGGTACAAATGAAAAACTGTTTTTT. It is translated as CASSALSGTNEKLFF.

The genes are TRBV18 and TRBJ1-1; maybe TRBD1 (6 bases). Trimming cost V 1 base and J 4 bases, with 13 bases left between them. The CDR3 is 15 amino acids. Germline lookup yields CDR1 KGHSH and CDR2 LQKENI. CDR3 in DNA: TGTGCCAGCTCACCACAGATACAGGGTCCCACTGAAGCTTTCTTT. Its translation is CASSPQIQGPTEAFF. Full variable domain (outside the CDR3, taken from reference TRBV18 and TRBJ1-1): NAGVMQNPRHLVRRRGQEARLRCSPMKGHSHVYWYRQLPEEGLKFMVYLQKENIIDESGMPKERFSAEFPKEGPSILRIQQVVRGDSAAYFCASSPQIQGPTEAFFGQGTRLTVV.

The chain joins TRBV5-4 to TRBJ1-1, with a possible D match to TRBD1 (6 bases). Trimming removed 5 bases from V and 8 bases from J, with 16 bases in between. The CDR3 is 13 residues long. In germline, CDR1 is SGHNT, CDR2 YYREEE (reference sequence). For the CDR3, the DNA is TGTGCCAGCAGACCGGACAGCCTGAGGGAAGCTTTCTTT. It encodes CASRPDSLREAFF.

The chain combines TRBV6-5 with TRBJ1-2, with D possibly TRBD1 on 6 matching bases. The germline V and J ends were trimmed by 7 bases and 6 bases, with 15 bases remaining between them. Germline CDR1 and CDR2: MNHEY and SVGAGI. The CDR3 is 13 amino acids. The CDR3 is CASNPVRGNGYTF. As DNA, the CDR3 is TGTGCCAGCAACCCCGTAAGGGGGAATGGCTACACCTTC.

This chain links TRBV11-3 with TRBJ2-2, with D perhaps matching TRBD1 (6 bases). Germline loops: CDR1 SGHNT, CDR2 YENEEA. V was clipped by 7 bases and J by 1 base, with 7 bases between them. The CDR3 totals 13 residues. DNA of the CDR3: TGTGCCAGCATGGGACAGAACACCGGGGAGCTGTTTTTT. It translates to CASMGQNTGELFF.

The chain has TRBV7-9 and TRBJ2-5; D perhaps matches TRBD2 (6 bases). The CDR3 runs 14 residues. V was shortened by 6 bases and J by 4 bases, with 15 bases between the two germline ends. From germline, CDR1 is SEHNR and CDR2 FQNEAQ (reference sequence). The CDR3 DNA reads as TGTGCCAGCAGTGGATCTAGCGTAGGAGAGACCCAGTACTTC. It yields the protein CASSGSSVGETQYF.

This chain joins TRBV18 and TRBJ2-1; D might be TRBD1 (6 bases). V was cut by 7 bases and J by 1 base, with 14 bases left in between. Per the germline V gene, CDR1 is KGHSH and CDR2 is LQKENI. The CDR3 extends over 15 amino acids. CDR3: CASFEVTGSYNEQFF. CDR3 sequence (DNA): TGTGCCAGCTTTGAGGTTACAGGGTCCTACAATGAGCAGTTCTTC.

This clone appeared a single time. This chain connects TRBV6-2 or TRBV6-3 to TRBJ2-1; D possibly corresponds to TRBD2 (5 bases). This CDR3 is built from 17 residues. Germline V gives CDR1 MNHEY, CDR2 SVGEGT. V gave up 0 bases and J gave up 0 bases, with 12 bases separating them. The CDR3, as DNA: TGTGCCAGCAGTTACTCGGCGGGCTTGAACTCCTACAATGAGCAGTTCTTC. As protein: CASSYSAGLNSYNEQFF.

This clone has a single count. The chain links TRBV7-9 to TRBJ1-3, with D perhaps matching TRBD1 (6 bases). This CDR3 region has 17 residues. Germline lookup yields CDR1 SEHNR and CDR2 FQNEAQ (reference sequence). The V end lost 5 bases, the J end lost 1 base, and 18 bases lay between the germline ends. The CDR3 coding sequence is TGTGCCAGCAGCAACCACCCCAGGGGTAGGTCTGGAAACACCATATATTTT. It specifies CASSNHPRGRSGNTIYF.